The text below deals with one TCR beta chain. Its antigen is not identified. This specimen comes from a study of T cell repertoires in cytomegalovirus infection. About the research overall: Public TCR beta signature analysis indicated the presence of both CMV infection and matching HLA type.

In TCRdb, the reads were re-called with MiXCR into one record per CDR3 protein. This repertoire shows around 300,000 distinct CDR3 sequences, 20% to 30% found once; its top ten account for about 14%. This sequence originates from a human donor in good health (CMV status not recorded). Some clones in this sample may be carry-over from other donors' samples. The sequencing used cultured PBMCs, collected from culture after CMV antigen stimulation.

CDR3 in amino acids: CSACGLVVYEQFF. DNA for the CDR3: TGCAGTGCGTGTGGACTAGTTGTGTATGAGCAGTTCTTC. This chain uses TRBV20-1 with TRBJ2-1; 7 bases map to TRBD2. CDR1 is DFQATT, CDR2 SNEGSKA, per germline (reference sequence). Trimming cost V 6 bases and J 8 bases; bases outside gene matches: 10. The CDR3 loop spans 13 amino acids.